One and the same sample provided the 8 T cell receptor beta chains below, sequenced in a study of blood T cells in healthy people across ages. Alongside a J-beta primer mix, a sample-barcoded 5' primer served in a second PCR lasting about 7 to 12 cycles. TCRdb fed the 5' RACE reads into MiXCR, producing one record per CDR3 protein. The sample has 600,000 or so distinct CDR3 sequences, roughly 20% seen once. Sequenced input: blood. The receptors stem from a man between 65 and 85 years old in good health.

Points on this clonotype: Compared with germline, one end of the junction differs, possibly owing to a read error. V and J are TRBV20-1 and TRBJ2-4; 8 nucleotides align to TRBD2. CDR1 is DFQATT, CDR2 SNEGSKA, per germline (reference sequence). This CDR3 spans 16 amino acids. The CDR3 loop is CSASLAGGRYKNVQYF. CDR3 sequence (DNA): TGCAGTGCTAGCCTAGCGGGTGGGAGGTACAAAAACGTTCAGTACTTC.

V is TRBV7-3 and J is TRBJ2-2; 7 bases line up with TRBD2. The CDR3 has 16 residues. V lost 5 bases, J lost 0 bases, and 6 bases stayed unmatched. The germline CDR1 and CDR2 sequences are SGHTA and FQGTGA. The CDR3 DNA sequence: TGTGCCAGCAGCACCAGCGGGAACGCGAACACCGGGGAGCTGTTTTTT. Residues: CASSTSGNANTGELFF.

V is TRBV7-9 and J is TRBJ1-5; D ambiguous. The CDR3 sequence is 14 residues long. V lost 3 bases to trimming and J lost 5 bases, with 11 bases between them. Germline CDR1 and CDR2: SEHNR and FQNEAQ (reference sequence). The CDR3 bases are TGTGCCAGCAGCTTGAACGGACCATATCAGCCCCAGCATTTT. Translating gives CASSLNGPYQPQHF.

The sample holds a few counts of this clonotype. The chain links TRBV3-1 to TRBJ1-1, with TRBD1 as a possible D gene (5 bases). Trimming removed 3 bases at V and 2 bases at J, with 10 bases between. Germline V gives CDR1 LGHDT, CDR2 YNNKEL (reference sequence). This CDR3 region has 14 residues. In nucleotides, the CDR3 is TGTGCCAGCAGCCAGGCTACAGGTAACACTGAAGCTTTCTTT. Residues: CASSQATGNTEAFF.

This clonotype has more than one count but fewer than ten. This may stem from a read error, because a much larger clone lies one nucleotide away. The J gene is TRBJ1-1, the V gene TRBV3-1; D gene ambiguous. Per the germline V gene, CDR1 is LGHDT and CDR2 is YNNKEL (reference sequence). The CDR3 covers 12 residues. The V gene lost 3 bases and the J gene lost 1 base, with 3 bases spanning the gap. The CDR3 nucleotides read TGTGCCAGCAGCCACGGGAACACTGAAGCTTTCTTT. It encodes CASSHGNTEAFF.

This clonotype was detected a few times. The chain links TRBV5-1 to TRBJ2-7; tentative D call: TRBD2 (6 bases). Trimming cost V 4 bases and J 0 bases, with 11 bases left between them. The CDR3 is made up of 14 amino acids. Germline V gene sequence: CDR1 SGHRS, CDR2 YFSETQ. CDR3 residues: CASSVSGNSYEQYF. DNA for the CDR3: TGCGCCAGCAGCGTTAGCGGTAACTCCTACGAGCAGTACTTC.

V gene TRBV5-1 combines with J gene TRBJ2-5; possibly TRBD1 for D (6 bases). The germline CDR1 and CDR2 sequences are SGHRS and YFSETQ. The CDR3 has 16 amino acids. V dropped 2 bases and J dropped 2 bases, with 16 bases sitting between them. CDR3 in DNA: TGCGCCAGCAGCTTAGGGGTGGACAGTACACAAGAGACCCAGTACTTC. It yields the protein CASSLGVDSTQETQYF. Together with reference TRBV5-1 and TRBJ2-5, the CDR3 gives the full variable domain: KAGVTQTPRYLIKTRGQQVTLSCSPISGHRSVSWYQQTPGQGLQFLFEYFSETQRNKGNFPGRFSGRQFSNSRSEMNVSTLELGDSALYLCASSLGVDSTQETQYFGPGTRLLVL.

This clonotype was picked up a small number of times. CDR3 DNA: TGCAGCGTTGCCTCAGGGTCGACTGAAGCTTTCTTT. It codes for CSVASGSTEAFF. The gene calls are TRBV29-1 and TRBJ1-1, with TRBD1 as a possible D gene (5 bases). The CDR3 sequence is 12 residues long. Germline CDR1 reads SQVTM; CDR2 reads ANQGSEA. With 4 bases removed from V and 5 bases from J, the gap between germline ends came to 11 bases.